This T cell receptor (beta chain) was obtained from a study of regulatory T cells in long-lasting Graves disease. Study-level background: Patients met the persistent Graves' disease definition after over 5 years of antithyroid drugs with positive TSH receptor antibodies.

This sample's time point: persistent/refractory GD, antithyroid drugs over 5 years with positive TRAb. The TCR library was made from RNA extracted from PBMCs. Broader study findings: Lower TCR diversity characterized persistent Graves' patients relative to newly diagnosed patients. What was studied was peripheral blood only, and not thyroid tissue. Sample size, which was small, may have reduced accuracy.

This clonotype showed up many times. Its antigen is currently unknown. Through Arm-PCR of CDR3 regions and iRepertoire HTBI primers, TCR beta libraries were built. Each CDR3 protein gets one entry after TCRdb re-called the multiplex PCR reads with MiXCR. This table holds about 290,000 distinct CDR3 sequences, roughly a fifth found once. The TCR comes from a female donor with Graves disease. The source was peripheral blood mononuclear cells (PBMCs), collected when the disease was refractory, from a patient treated with antithyroid drugs.

CDR3 nucleotide sequence: TGTGCCAGCAGTGAATTTCGGGGTGTCAAAAACATTCAGTACTTC. Amino acid sequence: CASSEFRGVKNIQYF. The rearrangement links TRBV6-1 to TRBJ2-4; a possible D gene is TRBD2 (5 bases). CDR1 and CDR2 from the germline V gene are MNHNS and SASEGT. The CDR3 spans 15 residues. Trimming pared 2 bases from V and 3 bases from J, leaving 11 bases between.